This TCR beta chain was identified during a study of immune heterogeneity within non-small cell lung tumors. On the study more broadly: Squamous cell carcinomas accounted for 4 of the tumors, non-squamous carcinomas for 10, and 1 was not otherwise specified. Study results and limitations: Within a patient, dominant CDR3 beta clonotypes were shared across sites, though different locations had unique frequent clones. Each patient largely had their own distinct set of high-frequency T-cell receptor beta clonotypes.

The V gene's germline CDR1 is MNHEY and CDR2 SMNVEV (reference sequence). V was shortened by 5 bases and J by 8 bases, with 15 bases between the two germline ends. The CDR3 is 13 amino acids. TCRs were amplified from 600 ng gDNA of bulk tumor per sample. Doctors removed several biopsies from each primary tumor during surgery, keeping them far apart. Enrolled patients presented with newly diagnosed, previously untreated non-small cell lung cancer and underwent curative surgery. All donors had received a new diagnosis of non-small cell lung cancer and were undergoing surgery with curative intent. Concerning this clonotype: Its antigen is unidentified.

Multiplex PCR (32 V and 13 J primers) was used to amplify the TCR beta CDR3. TCRdb ran MiXCR on the multiplex PCR reads and lists one entry per CDR3 protein. The sample has over a thousand distinct CDR3 sequences, approximately 49% seen once. This chain uses TRBV27 with TRBJ1-1; D not certain. Sequenced material: lung tumor tissue. This clonotype originated in a man between 60 and 75 years old with non-small cell lung cancer. The DNA of the CDR3 is TGTGCCAGCAGTCTCCTTGCGGGTCCCGAAGCTTTCTTT. Amino acids: CASSLLAGPEAFF.